This entry lists 14 T cell receptor beta chains sequenced from one sample in a study of blood T cell repertoires in COVID-19. Only in-frame clones appear in the TCRdb table, and some are missing; sequencing was by immunoSEQ multiplex PCR. The top ten clones hold 13% of a sample with about 69,000 clones, around 80% of them seen once. The sequenced sample was peripheral blood. These receptors were taken from a man aged 50 or older with COVID-19, enrolled during active disease.

The chain couples TRBV6-6 to TRBJ2-7; D may be TRBD2 (5 bases). V lost 6 bases, J lost 7 bases, and 10 bases lay in between. The CDR3 is made up of 11 amino acids. Germline V CDR1 and CDR2: MNHNY, SVGAGI (reference sequence). The CDR3, as DNA: TGTGCCAGCAGCCCCCGAGGGGAGCAGTACTTC. It is translated as CASSPRGEQYF.

The chain employs TRBV7-3 and TRBJ1-6; D might be TRBD1 (5 bases). Trimming cost V 5 bases and J 9 bases, with 14 bases left between them. The CDR3 is 14 residues long. Per germline, CDR1 SGHTA and CDR2 FQGTGA. DNA for the CDR3: TGTGCCAGCAGCGCCCAGGGTTTCGGTTCACCCCTCCACTTT. Encoded protein: CASSAQGFGSPLHF.

The V and J genes are TRBV19 and TRBJ2-1; TRBD2 matches 7 bases. The V and J ends lost 6 bases and 2 bases, in that order; junction bases with no gene match: 7. CDR1 and CDR2 from the germline V gene are LNHDA and SQIVND (reference sequence). This CDR3 region has 15 residues. The CDR3 reads CASRPTGGTYNEQFF. The CDR3, as DNA: TGTGCCAGTAGACCAACGGGGGGTACCTACAATGAGCAGTTCTTC.

This clone is a singleton in its sample. V usage is TRBV27 and J usage is TRBJ2-3; 11 nucleotides line up with TRBD2. The CDR3 spans 15 residues. Germline assignment: CDR1 MNHEY and CDR2 SMNVEV (reference sequence). The V and J ends lost 4 bases and 3 bases, in that order; junction bases with no gene match: 3. This CDR3 reads CASSYLAGGTDTQYF. As DNA, the CDR3 is TGTGCCAGCAGTTACCTAGCGGGGGGAACAGATACGCAGTATTTT.

J is TRBJ1-3 and V is TRBV18, with a weak D call TRBD1 (5 bases). Trimming removed 3 bases at V and 1 base at J, with 7 bases between. Germline assignment: CDR1 KGHSH and CDR2 LQKENI. The CDR3 sequence is 14 residues long. DNA for the CDR3: TGTGCCAGCTCACCGAAGGGGTCTGGAAACACCATATATTTT. It is translated as CASSPKGSGNTIYF.

The chain joins TRBV23-1 to TRBJ2-6; D is uncertain. TRBV23-1 is filed as an ORF, its function uncertain. This CDR3 contains 18 residues. V lost 6 bases, J lost 1 base, and 19 bases lay in between. The CDR3 sequence: CASSPRGLVPSGANVLTF. The CDR3 DNA reads TGCGCCAGCAGCCCCAGAGGTCTAGTTCCTTCTGGGGCCAACGTCCTGACTTTC.

The V gene is TRBV19, the J gene TRBJ2-7, with D maybe TRBD1 (6 bases). With 6 bases removed from V and 3 bases from J, the gap between germline ends came to 15 bases. CDR1 is LNHDA and CDR2 is SQIVND in the germline V gene (reference sequence). The CDR3 spans 14 residues. The CDR3 nucleotides read TGTGCCAGTAGCCCAGACAGGAACCGCTACGAGCAGTACTTC. Translation gives CASSPDRNRYEQYF.

V gene TRBV18 combines with J gene TRBJ1-6, with 8 bases aligning to TRBD1. The CDR3 runs to 14 residues. The J segment lost 7 bases and the V segment lost 3 bases, leaving 2 bases of the junction unmatched. Per germline, CDR1 KGHSH and CDR2 LQKENI. As DNA, the CDR3 is TGTGCCAGCTCACCGGGACAGGCGAATTCACCCCTCCACTTT. This encodes CASSPGQANSPLHF.

CDR3 in DNA: TGTGCCAGCAGCGTAGCAGGGTCGAGCTCCTACGAGCAGTACTTC. Its protein product is CASSVAGSSSYEQYF. The chain couples TRBV9 to TRBJ2-7; TRBD1 is a possible D gene (5 bases). Germline V gives CDR1 SGDLS, CDR2 YYNGEE. Trimming pared 0 bases from V and 0 bases from J, leaving 10 bases between. CDR3 length: 15 amino acids.

The chain carries TRBV30 and TRBJ2-6; 12 bases match TRBD2. The junction had 14 bases not matched to a gene; V was cut back by 2 bases and J by 0 bases. The CDR3 sequence is 21 residues long. Germline CDR1 GTSNPN, CDR2 SVGIG (reference sequence). The CDR3 here is CAWSLRGIGLAGSSGANVLTF. CDR3 DNA: TGTGCCTGGAGTTTAAGAGGGATCGGACTAGCGGGGAGCTCTGGGGCCAACGTCCTGACTTTC. The whole variable domain, filled in from reference TRBV30 and TRBJ2-6, reads SQTIHQWPATLVQPVGSPLSLECTVEGTSNPNLYWYRQAAGRGLQLLFYSVGIGQISSEVPQNLSASRPQDRQFILSSKKLLLSDSGFYLCAWSLRGIGLAGSSGANVLTFGAGSRLTVL.

V usage is TRBV7-3 and J usage is TRBJ2-1, with 11 bases matching TRBD2. In germline, CDR1 is SGHTA, CDR2 FQGTGA. The CDR3 consists of 16 residues. V was clipped by 5 bases and J by 8 bases; unmatched bases: 11. The CDR3 sequence is CASSRPVAGGRDEQFF. The CDR3 bases are TGTGCCAGCAGCCGCCCAGTAGCGGGGGGGCGAGATGAGCAGTTCTTC. The whole variable domain, remainder taken from reference TRBV7-3 and TRBJ2-1, is GAGVSQTPSNKVTEKGKYVELRCDPISGHTALYWYRQSLGQGPEFLIYFQGTGAADDSGLPNDRFFAVRPEGSVSTLKIQRTERGDSAVYLCASSRPVAGGRDEQFFGPGTRLTVL.

The chain employs TRBV29-1 and TRBJ2-5, with 7 bases matching TRBD2. V lost 5 bases to trimming and J lost 2 bases; unmatched junction nucleotides: 8. The CDR3 spans 14 residues. The germline V gene has CDR1 SQVTM and CDR2 ANQGSEA. The CDR3 bases are TGCAGCGTTCCCAGCGGGACCATACAAGAGACCCAGTACTTC. Its protein is CSVPSGTIQETQYF.

The rearrangement uses TRBV4-3 and TRBJ2-5; 11 nucleotides agree with TRBD1. CDR3 length: 15 amino acids. Germline CDR1 reads LGHNA; CDR2 reads YSLEER. V dropped 4 bases and J dropped 7; count of bases not matched to a gene: 8. DNA for the CDR3: TGCGCCAGCAGCCGTGGACAGGGGGCGAGGGCGACCCAGTACTTC. It translates to CASSRGQGARATQYF.

The chain is built from TRBV11-2 and TRBJ2-5; 10 positions agree with TRBD2. CDR3 length: 15 residues. Trimming at V came to 3 bases and at J to 4 bases, leaving 5 bases not matched to a gene. The germline gives CDR1 SGHAT, CDR2 FQNNGV. As DNA, the CDR3 is TGTGCCAGCAGCTTTGTCGCTAGCGGGGGAGAGACCCAGTACTTC. This translates into CASSFVASGGETQYF.